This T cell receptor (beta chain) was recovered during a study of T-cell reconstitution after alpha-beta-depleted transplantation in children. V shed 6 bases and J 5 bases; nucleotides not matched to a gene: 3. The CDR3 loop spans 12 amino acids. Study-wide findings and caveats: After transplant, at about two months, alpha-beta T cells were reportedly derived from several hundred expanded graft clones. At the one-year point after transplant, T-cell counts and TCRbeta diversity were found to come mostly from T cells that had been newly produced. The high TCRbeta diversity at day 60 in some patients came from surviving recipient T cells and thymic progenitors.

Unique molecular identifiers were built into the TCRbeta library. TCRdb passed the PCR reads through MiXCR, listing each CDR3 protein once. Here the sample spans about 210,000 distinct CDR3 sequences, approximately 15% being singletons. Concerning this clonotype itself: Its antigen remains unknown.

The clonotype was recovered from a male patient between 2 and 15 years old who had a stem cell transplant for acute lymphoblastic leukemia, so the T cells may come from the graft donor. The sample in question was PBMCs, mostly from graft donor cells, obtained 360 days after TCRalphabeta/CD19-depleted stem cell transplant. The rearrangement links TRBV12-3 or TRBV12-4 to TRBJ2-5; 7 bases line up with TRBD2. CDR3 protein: CASSGTTETQYF. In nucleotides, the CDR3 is TGTGCCAGCAGCGGGACTACCGAGACCCAGTACTTC.